The T cell receptor beta chain described here comes from a study of vaccination and CD4 T cells after COVID-19. In the case of this clonotype: Antigen specificity is unknown.

Treatment in this sample: roughly 10-day PBMC culture with coronavirus spike peptide pools or control peptides (ViraFEST assay). Sequenced with the Oncomine TCR Beta short-read assay was DNA taken from cultured CD4+ T cells. TCRdb redid the calling of the PCR reads with MiXCR, one entry per CDR3 protein. The data hold about 12,000 distinct CDR3 sequences, with 44% observed a single time. Sequenced sample: CD4+ T cells from blood, cultured in vitro. The TCR was taken from a human donor who had recovered from COVID-19.

Here the CDR3 reads CASSPDLGNTEAFF. The CDR3 coding sequence is TGTGCCAGCAGTCCCGATCTGGGGAACACTGAAGCTTTCTTT. This rearrangement joins TRBV27 to TRBJ1-1; no clear D. The V end lost 5 bases, the J end lost 1 base, and 11 bases lay between the germline ends. Germline CDR1 MNHEY, CDR2 SMNVEV (reference sequence). There are 14 residues in the CDR3.